These T cell receptor beta chains were read from a single sample in a study of T cells in Graves' hyperthyroidism and ophthalmopathy. One entry per CDR3 protein, called by TCRdb with MiXCR from the multiplex PCR reads. This table has hundreds of thousands of distinct CDR3 sequences, under 15% appearing once. The sequenced material came from blood. Receptors were obtained from a man younger than 30 with Graves' ophthalmopathy. The CDR3 runs from the conserved cysteine through the conserved F or W. Fields, in order: CDR3 DNA, CDR3 protein, clone size, V gene, J gene, D gene. The D gene is left open where the match is weak. For some rows the clone size is stated as once, few or many, or as a class when expanded; others skip it.

TGCAGTGCCCAGCTAGGGGGTGGCGAGACCCAGTACTTC	CSAQLGGGETQYF	many	TRBV20-1	TRBJ2-5	NA
TGCGCCAGCAGTGAGTCCGCGGGACCAGATACGCAGTATTTT	CASSESAGPDTQYF	many	TRBV10-1	TRBJ2-3	NA
TGTGCCAGCAGCCCCACCGGGACAGGGGATAGCGGGGAGCTGTTTTTT	CASSPTGTGDSGELFF	many	TRBV7-2	TRBJ2-2	TRBD1
TGTGCCAGCAGCTTAGGGGGAGAGGACACAGATACGCAGTATTTT	CASSLGGEDTDTQYF	many	TRBV5-5	TRBJ2-3	NA
TGTGCCATCGGACCCCACTCCGGCGGGGGGGCGCAAGATACGCAGTATTTT	CAIGPHSGGGAQDTQYF	many	TRBV7-9	TRBJ2-3	TRBD2
TGTGCCAGCAGCCAAGGGGGGCGGAGTGCCGGGGCCAACGTCCTGACTTTC	CASSQGGRSAGANVLTF	NA	TRBV3-1	TRBJ2-6	NA
TGTGCCAGCAGTTACCTGGGGACAGGCGGGGAAGCTTTCTTT	CASSYLGTGGEAFF	few	TRBV6-6	TRBJ1-1	TRBD1
TGTGCCAGCAGCCCAACAGGATACAATTCCTACGAGCAGTACTTC	CASSPTGYNSYEQYF	many	TRBV28	TRBJ2-7	NA
TGTGCCAGCAGCTTAAATTGGGAGACCCAGTACTTC	CASSLNWETQYF	NA	TRBV11-2	TRBJ2-5	NA
TGTGCCACCAGTGATTTGGGAGCGGGAAGATCCAATGAGCAGTTCTTC	CATSDLGAGRSNEQFF	many	TRBV24-1	TRBJ2-1	TRBD2
TGTGCCACCAGTGACCCGGGGGACTATGGCTACACCTTC	CATSDPGDYGYTF	few	TRBV24-1	TRBJ1-2	NA
TGCGCCAGCAGCTTGGACAAGCCTACAGAGACCCAGTACTTC	CASSLDKPTETQYF	NA	TRBV5-1	TRBJ2-5	NA
TGTGCCAGCAGCTTAGACCAGGGGGCGCACGGAAGCACCATATATTTT	CASSLDQGAHGSTIYF	few	TRBV7-2	TRBJ1-3	TRBD1
TGTGCCAGCAGCTTAGGTCTGGCAGGGGGGGTCGATCAGCCCCAGCATTTT	CASSLGLAGGVDQPQHF	many	TRBV7-9	TRBJ1-5	TRBD1
TGCAGTGCACCCGCAGCGGCTACGCAGTATTTT	CSAPAAATQYF	many	TRBV20-1	TRBJ2-3	NA
TGTGCCACCAGCACAAGACAGGGGTCCTACGAGCAGTACTTC	CATSTRQGSYEQYF	NA	TRBV15	TRBJ2-7	TRBD1
TGTGCCAGCAGTTACTCACCGGGAACTGGGGCCAACGTCCTGACTTTC	CASSYSPGTGANVLTF	many	TRBV6-5	TRBJ2-6	NA
TGCAGTGCTAAACGGGACAGGGCGGACGAGCAGTACTTC	CSAKRDRADEQYF	many	TRBV20-1	TRBJ2-7	TRBD1
TGTGCCTGGAGGGGCGTCCCTTACACAGATACGCAGTATTTT	CAWRGVPYTDTQYF	many	TRBV30	TRBJ2-3	NA
TGTGCCAGCAGTTACACCCCCGGGGGCGCGGACTCCTACGAGCAGTACTTC	CASSYTPGGADSYEQYF	NA	TRBV6-2/TRBV6-3	TRBJ2-7	NA
TGCGCCAGCACGCGACAGGGCGTCTCTGGGGCCAACGTCCTGACTTTC	CASTRQGVSGANVLTF	few	TRBV10-2	TRBJ2-6	TRBD1
TGCGCCAGCAGCTTACCCCCGGGGAGCGGGAGGCCCTACAATGAGCAGTTCTTC	CASSLPPGSGRPYNEQFF	many	TRBV5-1	TRBJ2-1	TRBD2
TGCGCCACCGGACGGCTTCCTTCAGATACGCAGTATTTT	CATGRLPSDTQYF	many	TRBV5-1	TRBJ2-3	NA
TGCAGCGTTGGAAGGCAGGGAGCGAACACTGAAGCTTTCTTT	CSVGRQGANTEAFF	many	TRBV29-1	TRBJ1-1	NA
TGCGCCAGCAGCCAAGCGGTTAGCGGGAATCGCTCTCCGTACGAGCAGTACTTC	CASSQAVSGNRSPYEQYF	NA	TRBV4-1	TRBJ2-7	TRBD2
TGTGCCAGCGCCTCTTCAGGGGGTAATGAGCAGTTCTTC	CASASSGGNEQFF	many	TRBV2	TRBJ2-1	TRBD1
TGTGCCACCAGTGCGGGGTCCCGTGGCTACACCTTC	CATSAGSRGYTF	NA	TRBV24-1	TRBJ1-2	NA
TGTGCCAGCAGTCGGGGACTAGCGGAAGAGACCCAGTACTTC	CASSRGLAEETQYF	many	TRBV12-3/TRBV12-4	TRBJ2-5	TRBD2
TGTGCCAGCAGCGCCCATTGGGTAATCCAGTACTTC	CASSAHWVIQYF	many	TRBV7-9	TRBJ2-5	NA